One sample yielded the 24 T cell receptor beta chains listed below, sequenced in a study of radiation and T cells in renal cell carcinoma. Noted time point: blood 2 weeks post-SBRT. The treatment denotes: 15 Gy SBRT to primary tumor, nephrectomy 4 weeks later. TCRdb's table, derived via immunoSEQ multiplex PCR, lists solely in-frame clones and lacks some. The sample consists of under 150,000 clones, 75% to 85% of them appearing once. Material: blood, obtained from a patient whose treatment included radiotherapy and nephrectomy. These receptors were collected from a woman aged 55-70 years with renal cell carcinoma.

CDR3 sequence reads: CASSLSMGVSTNYGYTF. DNA for the CDR3: TGTGCCAGCAGTTTATCTATGGGCGTCAGTACTAACTATGGCTACACCTTC. This chain links TRBV28 with TRBJ1-2; D gene uncertain. The CDR3 spans 17 residues. CDR1 and CDR2 (germline): MDHEN, SYDVKM. Trimming pared 1 base from V and 0 bases from J, leaving 15 bases between.

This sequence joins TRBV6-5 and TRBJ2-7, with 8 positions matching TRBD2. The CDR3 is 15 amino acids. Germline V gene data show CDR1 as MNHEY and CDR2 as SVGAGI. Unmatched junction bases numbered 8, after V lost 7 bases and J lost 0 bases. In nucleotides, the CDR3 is TGTGCCAGCACCGCGGGAGGAGTTAGCTCCTACGAGCAGTACTTC. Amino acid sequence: CASTAGGVSSYEQYF.

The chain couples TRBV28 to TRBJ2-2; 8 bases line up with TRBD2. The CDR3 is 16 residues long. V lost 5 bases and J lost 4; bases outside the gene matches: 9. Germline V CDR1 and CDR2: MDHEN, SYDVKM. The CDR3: CASSRPTGGATGELFF. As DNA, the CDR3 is TGTGCCAGCAGTCGCCCCACCGGGGGGGCCACCGGGGAGCTGTTTTTT.

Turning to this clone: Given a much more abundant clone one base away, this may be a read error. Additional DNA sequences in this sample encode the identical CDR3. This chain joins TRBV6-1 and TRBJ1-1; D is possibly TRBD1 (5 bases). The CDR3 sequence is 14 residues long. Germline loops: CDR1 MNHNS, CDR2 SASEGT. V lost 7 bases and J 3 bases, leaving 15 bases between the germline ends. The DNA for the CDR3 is TGTGCCAGCACGAGAGGTCAGGGATACACTGAAGCTTTCTTT. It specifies CASTRGQGYTEAFF.

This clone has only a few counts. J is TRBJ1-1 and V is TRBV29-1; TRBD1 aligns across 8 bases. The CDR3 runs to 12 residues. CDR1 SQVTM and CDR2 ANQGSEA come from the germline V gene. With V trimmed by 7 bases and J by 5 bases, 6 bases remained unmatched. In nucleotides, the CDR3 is TGCAGCGCCGGAGGACAGGGTACTGAAGCTTTCTTT. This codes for CSAGGQGTEAFF.

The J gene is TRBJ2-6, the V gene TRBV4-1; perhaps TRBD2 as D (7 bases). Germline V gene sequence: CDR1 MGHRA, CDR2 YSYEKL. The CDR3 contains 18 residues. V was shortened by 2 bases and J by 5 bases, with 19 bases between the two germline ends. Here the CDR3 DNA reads TGCGCCAGCAGCCAAAGAGGGGGGGCTGCTGCAAGGGCCAACGTCCTGACTTTC. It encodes CASSQRGGAAARANVLTF.

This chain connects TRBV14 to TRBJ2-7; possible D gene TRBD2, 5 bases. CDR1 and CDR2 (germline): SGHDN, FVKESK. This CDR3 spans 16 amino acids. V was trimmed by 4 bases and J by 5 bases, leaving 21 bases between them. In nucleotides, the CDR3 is TGTGCCAGCAGCCTAACCCCAGTGGCCCCGGAGGACGAGCAGTACTTC. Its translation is CASSLTPVAPEDEQYF.

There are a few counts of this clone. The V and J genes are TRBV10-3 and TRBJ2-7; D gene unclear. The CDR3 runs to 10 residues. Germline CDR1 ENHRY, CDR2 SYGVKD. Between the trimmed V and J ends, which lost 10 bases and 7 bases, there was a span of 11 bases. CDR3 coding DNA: TGTGCCACCCGAGGCGAGGAGCAGTACTTC. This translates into CATRGEEQYF.

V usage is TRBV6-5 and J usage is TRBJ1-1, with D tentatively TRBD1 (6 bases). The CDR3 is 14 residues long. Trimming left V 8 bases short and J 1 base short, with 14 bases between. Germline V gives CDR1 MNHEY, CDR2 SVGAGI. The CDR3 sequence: CASQRGGQNTEAFF. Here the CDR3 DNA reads TGTGCCAGCCAAAGGGGGGGGCAGAACACTGAAGCTTTCTTT.

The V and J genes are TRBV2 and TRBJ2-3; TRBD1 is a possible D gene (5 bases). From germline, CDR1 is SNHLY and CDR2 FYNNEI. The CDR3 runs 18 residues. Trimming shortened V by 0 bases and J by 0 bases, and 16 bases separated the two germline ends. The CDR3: CASSEAIGVLLSTDTQYF. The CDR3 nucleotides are TGTGCCAGCAGTGAAGCGATAGGGGTTCTACTTAGCACAGATACGCAGTATTTT.

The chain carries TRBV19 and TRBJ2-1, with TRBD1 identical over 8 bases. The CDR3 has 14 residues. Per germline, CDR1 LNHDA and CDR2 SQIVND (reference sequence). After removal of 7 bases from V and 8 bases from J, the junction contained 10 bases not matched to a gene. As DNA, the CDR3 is TGTGCCAGTAAATATACGTGGACAGGGCATGAGCAGTTCTTC. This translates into CASKYTWTGHEQFF.

The CDR3 region is CASSQSPDRGPGDTQYF. CDR3 DNA sequence: TGCGCCAGCAGTCAATCGCCCGACAGGGGGCCAGGAGATACGCAGTATTTT. The chain uses TRBV23-1 and TRBJ2-3; 10 positions agree with TRBD1. TRBV23-1 is labeled an ORF, and its function is uncertain. After removal of 0 bases from V and 5 bases from J, the junction contained 8 bases not matched to a gene. The CDR3 totals 17 residues.

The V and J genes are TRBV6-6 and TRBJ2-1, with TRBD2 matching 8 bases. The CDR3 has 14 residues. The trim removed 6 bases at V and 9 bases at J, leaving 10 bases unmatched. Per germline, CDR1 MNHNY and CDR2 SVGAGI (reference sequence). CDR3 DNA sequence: TGTGCCAGCAGGGAACCGGGACTAGGGGTTGAGCAGTTCTTC. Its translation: CASREPGLGVEQFF.

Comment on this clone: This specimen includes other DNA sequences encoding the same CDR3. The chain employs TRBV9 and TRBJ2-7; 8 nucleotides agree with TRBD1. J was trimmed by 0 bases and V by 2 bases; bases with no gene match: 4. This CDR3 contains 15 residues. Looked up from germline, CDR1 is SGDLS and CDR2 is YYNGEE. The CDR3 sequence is CASSVGTGLSYEQYF. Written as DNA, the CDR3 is TGTGCCAGCAGCGTCGGGACAGGACTCTCCTACGAGCAGTACTTC.

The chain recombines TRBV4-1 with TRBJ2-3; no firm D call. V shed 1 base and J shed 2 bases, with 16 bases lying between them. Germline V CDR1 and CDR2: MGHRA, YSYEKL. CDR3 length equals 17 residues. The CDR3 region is CASSQGRYPYSTDTQYF. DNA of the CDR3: TGCGCCAGCAGCCAAGGACGCTACCCCTATTCCACAGATACGCAGTATTTT.

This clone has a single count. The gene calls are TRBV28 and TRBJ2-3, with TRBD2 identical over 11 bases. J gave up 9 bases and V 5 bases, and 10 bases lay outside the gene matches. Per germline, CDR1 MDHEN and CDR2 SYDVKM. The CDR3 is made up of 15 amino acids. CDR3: CASSLISGGARTQYF. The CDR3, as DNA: TGTGCCAGCAGTCTGATTAGCGGGGGGGCGAGGACGCAGTATTTT. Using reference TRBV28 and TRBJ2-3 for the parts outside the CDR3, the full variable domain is DVKVTQSSRYLVKRTGEKVFLECVQDMDHENMFWYRQDPGLGLRLIYFSYDVKMKEKGDIPEGYSVSREKKERFSLILESASTNQTSMYLCASSLISGGARTQYFGPGTRLTVL.

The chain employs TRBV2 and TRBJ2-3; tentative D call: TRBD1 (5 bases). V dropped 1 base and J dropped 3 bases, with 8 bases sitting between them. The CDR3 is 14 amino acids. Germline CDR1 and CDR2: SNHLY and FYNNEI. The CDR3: CASSEGRETDTQYF. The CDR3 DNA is TGTGCCAGCAGTGAAGGCAGGGAAACAGATACGCAGTATTTT.

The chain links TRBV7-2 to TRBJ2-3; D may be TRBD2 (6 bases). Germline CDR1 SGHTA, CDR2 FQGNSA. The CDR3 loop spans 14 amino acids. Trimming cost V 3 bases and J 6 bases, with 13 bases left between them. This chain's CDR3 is CASSFGGMGDTQYF. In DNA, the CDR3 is TGTGCCAGCAGCTTTGGCGGGATGGGTGATACGCAGTATTTT. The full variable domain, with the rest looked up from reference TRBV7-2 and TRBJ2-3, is GAGVSQSPSNKVTEKGKDVELRCDPISGHTALYWYRQSLGQGLEFLIYFQGNSAPDKSGLPSDRFSAERTGGSVSTLTIQRTQQEDSAVYLCASSFGGMGDTQYFGPGTRLTVL.

The CDR3 spells CASSARGGWRGYTF. The CDR3, as DNA: TGTGCCAGCAGCGCCAGGGGAGGTTGGCGAGGCTACACCTTC. This chain joins TRBV9 and TRBJ1-2, with a weak D call TRBD1 (6 bases). There are 14 residues in the CDR3. Trimming took 3 bases from V and 8 from J, leaving 17 bases between them. Germline CDR1 and CDR2: SGDLS and YYNGEE.

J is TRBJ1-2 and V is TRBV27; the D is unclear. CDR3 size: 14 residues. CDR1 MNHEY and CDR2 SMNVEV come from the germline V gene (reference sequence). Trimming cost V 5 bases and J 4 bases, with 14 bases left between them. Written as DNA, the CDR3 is TGTGCCAGCAGTCGATCCTCCCCCAGCTATGGCTACACCTTC. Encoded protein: CASSRSSPSYGYTF.

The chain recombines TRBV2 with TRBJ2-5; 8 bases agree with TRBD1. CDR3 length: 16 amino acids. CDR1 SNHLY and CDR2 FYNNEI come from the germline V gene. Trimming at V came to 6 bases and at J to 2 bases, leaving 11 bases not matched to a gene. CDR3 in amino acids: CASRGPGGAGQETQYF. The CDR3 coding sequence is TGTGCCAGCAGGGGGCCAGGGGGCGCAGGGCAAGAGACCCAGTACTTC.

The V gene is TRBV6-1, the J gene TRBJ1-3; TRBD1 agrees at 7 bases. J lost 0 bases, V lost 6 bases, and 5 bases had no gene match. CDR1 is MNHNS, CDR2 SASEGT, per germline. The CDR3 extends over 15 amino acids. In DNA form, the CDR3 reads TGTGCCAGCAGCCGTGACAGGGTCTCTGGAAACACCATATATTTT. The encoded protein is CASSRDRVSGNTIYF.

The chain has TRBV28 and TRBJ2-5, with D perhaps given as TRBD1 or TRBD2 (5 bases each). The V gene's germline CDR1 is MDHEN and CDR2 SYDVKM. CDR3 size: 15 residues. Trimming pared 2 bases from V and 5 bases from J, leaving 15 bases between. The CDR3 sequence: CASSLGGLGEETQYF. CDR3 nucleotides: TGTGCCAGCAGTTTAGGTGGGCTAGGGGAGGAGACCCAGTACTTC.

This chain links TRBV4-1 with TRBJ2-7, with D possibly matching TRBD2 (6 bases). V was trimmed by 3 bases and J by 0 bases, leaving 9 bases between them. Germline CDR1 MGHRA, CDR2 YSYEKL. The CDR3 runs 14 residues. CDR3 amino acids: CASSQGDFSYEQYF. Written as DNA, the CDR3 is TGCGCCAGCAGCCAGGGGGACTTCTCCTACGAGCAGTACTTC.